One and the same sample provided the 24 T cell receptor beta chains below, sequenced in a study of control samples from healthy donors and cancer patients. Profiling relied on immunoSEQ multiplex PCR, and the TCRdb table lists in-frame clones only, not all of them. The sample lists over 80,000 clones; almost 85% were seen once. The sequencing sample was made of blood. The receptors stem from a man between 60 and 70 years old in good health.

The chain uses TRBV5-1 and TRBJ1-2; D not resolved. V was clipped by 4 bases and J by 6 bases, with 22 bases between them. Germline CDR1 and CDR2: SGHRS and YFSETQ. The CDR3 length is 16 residues. This chain's CDR3 is CASSPTLGPGGDGYTF. The CDR3 DNA sequence: TGCGCCAGCAGCCCGACTCTTGGGCCAGGCGGAGATGGCTACACCTTC.

The chain uses TRBV29-1 and TRBJ1-2; D is perhaps TRBD1 (5 bases). Trimming took 2 bases from V and 6 from J, leaving 10 bases between them. This CDR3 is 12 amino acids long. CDR1 and CDR2 (germline): SQVTM, ANQGSEA. CDR3 nucleotide sequence: TGCAGCGTTGAAATGCAGGGCCATGGCTACACCTTC. Encoded protein: CSVEMQGHGYTF.

The chain uses TRBV5-1 and TRBJ2-7; no clear D. Germline V gene sequence: CDR1 SGHRS, CDR2 YFSETQ. This CDR3 region has 16 residues. V was trimmed by 1 base and J by 2 bases, leaving 16 bases between them. Here the CDR3 DNA reads TGCGCCAGCAGCTTGTCCCCGGTAGAGGCCCCCTACGAGCAGTACTTC. This codes for CASSLSPVEAPYEQYF.

The V and J genes are TRBV11-2 and TRBJ2-4; D ambiguous. CDR3 length: 14 amino acids. Trimming left V 8 bases short and J 2 bases short, with 13 bases between. The germline V gene encodes CDR1 SGHAT and CDR2 FQNNGV. The CDR3 coding sequence is TGTGCCAGCGGGTCGTACGTAACCAAAAACATTCAGTACTTC. It translates to CASGSYVTKNIQYF.

The rearrangement uses TRBV7-9 and TRBJ2-7; D may correspond to TRBD1 or TRBD2 (6 bases each). CDR1 and CDR2 (germline): SEHNR, FQNEAQ (reference sequence). The CDR3 totals 14 residues. V was shortened by 3 bases and J by 6 bases, with 15 bases between the two germline ends. For the CDR3, the DNA is TGTGCCAGCAGCTTGATCGGGGGCCAAGGCGAGCAGTACTTC. It yields the protein CASSLIGGQGEQYF.

The chain recombines TRBV10-3 with TRBJ2-3; TRBD2 matches 9 bases. The V gene's germline CDR1 is ENHRY and CDR2 SYGVKD. This CDR3 is built from 14 residues. The trim removed 10 bases at V and 0 bases at J, leaving 5 bases unmatched. CDR3: CATLAGASTDTQYF. CDR3 in DNA: TGTGCCACCTTAGCGGGGGCGAGCACAGATACGCAGTATTTT.

This chain connects TRBV3-1 (or the pseudogene TRBV3-2) to TRBJ1-6; 8 bases are shared with TRBD1. Germline V lookup: CDR1 LGHDT, CDR2 YNNKEL (reference sequence). Germline trimming cut 4 bases from V and 10 bases from J; bases unmatched to any gene: 6. This CDR3 is built from 14 residues. CDR3 nucleotides: TGTGCCAGCAGCCCTCGGACAGGGCAATCACCCCTCCACTTT. Amino acids: CASSPRTGQSPLHF.

This chain links TRBV5-4 with TRBJ1-2; 9 bases align to TRBD1. This CDR3 has 15 amino acids. V lost 3 bases and J lost 0; bases outside the gene matches: 3. From germline, CDR1 is SGHNT and CDR2 YYREEE (reference sequence). DNA for the CDR3: TGTGCCAGCAGCTCCCGGGACAGGGCTAACTATGGCTACACCTTC. This translates into CASSSRDRANYGYTF. The complete variable domain, with remaining parts taken from reference TRBV5-4 and TRBJ1-2, reads ETGVTQSPTHLIKTRGQQVTLRCSSQSGHNTVSWYQQALGQGPQFIFQYYREEENGRGNFPPRFSGLQFPNYSSELNVNALELDDSALYLCASSSRDRANYGYTFGSGTRLTVV.

The DNA for the CDR3 is TGTGCCAGCAGGAGGGACAGTTCATACACTGAAGCTTTCTTT. Amino acid sequence: CASRRDSSYTEAFF. The chain couples TRBV28 to TRBJ1-1; 7 bases are shared with TRBD1. CDR1 and CDR2 (germline): MDHEN, SYDVKM. Germline trimming cut 6 bases from V and 3 bases from J; bases unmatched to any gene: 7. The CDR3 extends over 14 amino acids.

This chain links TRBV7-9 with TRBJ2-5, with 7 bases lining up with TRBD1. The CDR3 contains 12 residues. CDR1 SEHNR and CDR2 FQNEAQ come from the germline V gene (reference sequence). V trimming: 8 bases; J trimming: 4 bases; junction bases outside the gene matches: 4. The CDR3 sequence: CASGTGAETQYF. In DNA form, the CDR3 reads TGTGCCAGCGGAACAGGGGCAGAGACCCAGTACTTC.

This clone was counted a few times. The gene calls are TRBV5-1 and TRBJ2-7; D is unclear. The CDR3 consists of 14 residues. V was clipped by 0 bases and J by 2 bases, with 9 bases between them. CDR1 is SGHRS and CDR2 is YFSETQ in the germline V gene. For the CDR3, the DNA is TGCGCCAGCAGCTTGGACCCAAGTACCTACGAGCAGTACTTC. It specifies CASSLDPSTYEQYF.

The chain's CDR3 is CASSPQFIGGGQTEAFF. CDR3 coding DNA: TGTGCCAGCAGCCCCCAGTTCATCGGAGGGGGGCAGACTGAAGCTTTCTTT. This chain joins TRBV7-9 and TRBJ1-1, with D possibly being TRBD1 (6 bases). Germline V gene lookup returns CDR1 SEHNR and CDR2 FQNEAQ (reference sequence). Trimming removed 5 bases at V and 5 bases at J, with 24 bases between. There are 17 residues in the CDR3.

CDR3 nucleotides: TGTGCCTGGAGTCCGGGACAGTACTACGAGCAGTACTTC. Amino acids: CAWSPGQYYEQYF. The chain links TRBV30 to TRBJ2-7, with 7 bases that match TRBD1. Germline values: CDR1 GTSNPN, CDR2 SVGIG (reference sequence). Trimming took 2 bases from V and 3 from J; bases not matched to a gene: 4. The CDR3 runs to 13 residues.

This chain joins TRBV28 and TRBJ1-1; D remains unclear. The CDR3 is made up of 14 amino acids. The V gene lost 10 bases and the J gene lost 0 bases, with 15 bases spanning the gap. Germline V lookup: CDR1 MDHEN, CDR2 SYDVKM. CDR3 sequence reads: CATDRRTMNTEAFF. In nucleotides, the CDR3 is TGTGCCACGGATAGGAGAACGATGAACACTGAAGCTTTCTTT.

This clone appeared once. This chain connects TRBV2 to TRBJ1-5; TRBD1 matches at 8 bases. This CDR3 contains 14 residues. Looked up from germline, CDR1 is SNHLY and CDR2 is FYNNEI. V shed 6 bases and J 6 bases; nucleotides not matched to a gene: 7. For the CDR3, the DNA is TGTGCCAGCAGCCTGGACAGGGCTCGTCAGCCCCAGCATTTT. This gives the protein CASSLDRARQPQHF.

The chain employs TRBV9 and TRBJ2-1, with 7 bases matching TRBD2. CDR3 size: 13 residues. The V gene end was trimmed by 0 bases and the J gene end by 10 bases; junction bases not matched to a gene: 4. The germline gives CDR1 SGDLS, CDR2 YYNGEE. CDR3 residues: CASSVGTGREQFF. In nucleotides, the CDR3 is TGTGCCAGCAGCGTAGGTACCGGGAGGGAGCAGTTCTTC.

The rearrangement uses TRBV6-4 and TRBJ1-1; D remains unclear. The CDR3 spans 14 residues. Germline V lookup: CDR1 MRHNA, CDR2 SNTAGT. Trimming took 0 bases from V and 2 from J, leaving 7 bases between them. CDR3 sequence: CASSDSNRNTEAFF. The DNA for the CDR3 is TGTGCCAGCAGTGACTCGAACCGTAACACTGAAGCTTTCTTT.

The chain carries TRBV4-1 and TRBJ2-5; either TRBD1 or TRBD2 may supply D (5 bases each). CDR1 and CDR2 from the germline V gene are MGHRA and YSYEKL. Trimming took off 0 bases at V and 5 bases at J, with 16 bases between the two ends. This CDR3 has 16 residues. CDR3 loop: CASSQEGRLKGETQYF. The CDR3 nucleotides are TGCGCCAGCAGCCAAGAGGGACGCCTAAAAGGGGAGACCCAGTACTTC.

The chain carries TRBV7-3 and TRBJ2-1, with TRBD2 matching 11 bases. The ends lost 3 bases at V and 7 bases at J; junction bases unmatched: 8. The CDR3 has 16 residues. Looked up from germline, CDR1 is SGHTA and CDR2 is FQGTGA. CDR3 residues: CASSLSSGTSGNEQFF. The CDR3 nucleotides are TGTGCCAGCAGCTTGAGTAGCGGGACTAGCGGTAATGAGCAGTTCTTC. The whole variable domain, remainder taken from reference TRBV7-3 and TRBJ2-1, is GAGVSQTPSNKVTEKGKYVELRCDPISGHTALYWYRQSLGQGPEFLIYFQGTGAADDSGLPNDRFFAVRPEGSVSTLKIQRTERGDSAVYLCASSLSSGTSGNEQFFGPGTRLTVL.

This chain joins TRBV12-5 and TRBJ1-1; D is unclear. The CDR3 runs to 14 residues. CDR1 is LGHNT, CDR2 FRNRAP, per germline. Trimming stripped 2 bases from V and 1 base from J, with 8 bases between. CDR3 sequence: CASGLSATNTEAFF. In DNA form, the CDR3 reads TGTGCTAGTGGTTTGTCGGCGACGAACACTGAAGCTTTCTTT. Full variable domain (rest looked up from reference TRBV12-5 and TRBJ1-1): DARVTQTPRHKVTEMGQEVTMRCQPILGHNTVFWYRQTMMQGLELLAYFRNRAPLDDSGMPKDRFSAEMPDATLATLKIQPSEPRDSAVYFCASGLSATNTEAFFGQGTRLTVV.

This chain connects TRBV14 to TRBJ1-4; D unclear. Germline CDR1 reads SGHDN; CDR2 reads FVKESK. There are 16 residues in the CDR3. V lost 0 bases and J lost 8, with 16 bases in between. CDR3 sequence: CASSQDRIGYREKLFF. The CDR3 coding sequence is TGTGCCAGCAGCCAAGATCGCATAGGTTATAGAGAAAAACTGTTTTTT.

The chain joins TRBV28 to TRBJ2-7, with D perhaps matching TRBD2 (5 bases). The CDR3 consists of 15 residues. Trimming removed 3 bases at V and 3 bases at J, with 15 bases between. The germline V gene encodes CDR1 MDHEN and CDR2 SYDVKM. The DNA for the CDR3 is TGTGCCAGCAGTTTCCCTGGGGTGGGAGTCTACGAGCAGTACTTC. Protein product: CASSFPGVGVYEQYF. Full variable domain (remainder filled in from reference TRBV28 and TRBJ2-7): DVKVTQSSRYLVKRTGEKVFLECVQDMDHENMFWYRQDPGLGLRLIYFSYDVKMKEKGDIPEGYSVSREKKERFSLILESASTNQTSMYLCASSFPGVGVYEQYFGPGTRLTVT.

V is TRBV21-1 and J is TRBJ2-3; TRBD1, the D gene given by the table, was not confirmed from the DNA. TRBV21-1 has pseudogene status. The CDR3 covers 11 residues. CDR3 DNA: TGTGCGCGGACAGGCACAGATACGCAGTATTTT. This codes for CARTGTDTQYF.

The chain carries TRBV19 and TRBJ2-3; TRBD1 might be the D (6 bases). V lost 5 bases and J lost 4, with 10 bases in between. In germline, CDR1 is LNHDA, CDR2 SQIVND (reference sequence). The CDR3 is 13 amino acids. CDR3 sequence (DNA): TGTGCCAGTAGTGTAACAGGGTCAGATACGCAGTATTTT. Translating it yields CASSVTGSDTQYF. Full variable domain (outside the CDR3, taken from reference TRBV19 and TRBJ2-3): DGGITQSPKYLFRKEGQNVTLSCEQNLNHDAMYWYRQDPGQGLRLIYYSQIVNDFQKGDIAEGYSVSREKKESFPLTVTSAQKNPTAFYLCASSVTGSDTQYFGPGTRLTVL.